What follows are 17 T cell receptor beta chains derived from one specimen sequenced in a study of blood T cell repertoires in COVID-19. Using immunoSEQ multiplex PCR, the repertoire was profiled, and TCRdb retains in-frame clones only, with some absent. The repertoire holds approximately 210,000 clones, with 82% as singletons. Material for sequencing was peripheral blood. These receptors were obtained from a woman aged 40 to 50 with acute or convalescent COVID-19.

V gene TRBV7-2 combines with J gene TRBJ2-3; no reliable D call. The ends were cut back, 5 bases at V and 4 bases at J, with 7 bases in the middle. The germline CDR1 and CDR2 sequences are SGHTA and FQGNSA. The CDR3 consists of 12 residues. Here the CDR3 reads CASSRGADTQYF. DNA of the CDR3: TGTGCCAGCAGCAGAGGTGCAGATACGCAGTATTTT.

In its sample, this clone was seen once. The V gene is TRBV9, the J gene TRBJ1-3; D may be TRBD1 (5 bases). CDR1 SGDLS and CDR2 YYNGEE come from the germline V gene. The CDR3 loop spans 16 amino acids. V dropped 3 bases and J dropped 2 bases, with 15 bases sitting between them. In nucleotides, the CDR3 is TGTGCCAGCAGCGCGAGCGACAGCACCCCTGGAAACACCATATATTTT. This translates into CASSASDSTPGNTIYF.

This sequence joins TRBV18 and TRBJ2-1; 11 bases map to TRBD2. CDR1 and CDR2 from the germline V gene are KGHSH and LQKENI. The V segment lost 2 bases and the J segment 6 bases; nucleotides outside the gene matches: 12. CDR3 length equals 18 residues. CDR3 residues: CASSPVTSGDYRFNEQFF. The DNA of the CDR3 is TGTGCCAGCTCACCAGTGACTAGCGGGGACTACCGCTTCAATGAGCAGTTCTTC.

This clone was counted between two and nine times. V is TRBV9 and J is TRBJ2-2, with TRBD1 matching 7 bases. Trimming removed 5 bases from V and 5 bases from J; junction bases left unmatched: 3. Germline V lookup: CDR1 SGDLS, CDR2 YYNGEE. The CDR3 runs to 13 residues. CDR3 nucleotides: TGTGCCAGCAGTCAGACAGGGACCGGGGAGCTGTTTTTT. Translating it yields CASSQTGTGELFF.

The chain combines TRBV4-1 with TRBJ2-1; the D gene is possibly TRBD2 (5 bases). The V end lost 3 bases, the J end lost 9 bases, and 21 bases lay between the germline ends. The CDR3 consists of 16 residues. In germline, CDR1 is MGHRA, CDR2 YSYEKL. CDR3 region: CASSHTRTPGRGEQFF. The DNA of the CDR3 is TGCGCCAGCAGCCATACCAGGACGCCGGGGAGAGGTGAGCAGTTCTTC.

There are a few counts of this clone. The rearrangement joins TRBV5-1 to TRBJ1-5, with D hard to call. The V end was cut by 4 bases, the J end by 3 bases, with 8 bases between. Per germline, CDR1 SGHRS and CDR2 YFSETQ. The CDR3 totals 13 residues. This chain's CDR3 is CASSAGINQPQHF. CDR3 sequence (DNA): TGCGCCAGCAGCGCAGGAATCAATCAGCCCCAGCATTTT.

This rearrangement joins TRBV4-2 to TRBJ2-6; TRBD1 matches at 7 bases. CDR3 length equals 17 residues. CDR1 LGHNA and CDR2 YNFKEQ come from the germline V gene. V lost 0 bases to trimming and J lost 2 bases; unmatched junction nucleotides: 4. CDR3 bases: TGTGCCAGCAGCCAAGACTCGAGGGGGCCTGGGGCCAACGTCCTGACTTTC. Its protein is CASSQDSRGPGANVLTF.

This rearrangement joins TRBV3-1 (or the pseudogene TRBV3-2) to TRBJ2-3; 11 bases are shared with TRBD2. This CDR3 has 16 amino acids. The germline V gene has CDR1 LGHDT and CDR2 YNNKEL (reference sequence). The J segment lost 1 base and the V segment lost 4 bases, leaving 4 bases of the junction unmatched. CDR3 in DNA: TGTGCCAGCAGCCTTCAACTAGCGGGGGGCACAGATACGCAGTATTTT. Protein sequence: CASSLQLAGGTDTQYF.

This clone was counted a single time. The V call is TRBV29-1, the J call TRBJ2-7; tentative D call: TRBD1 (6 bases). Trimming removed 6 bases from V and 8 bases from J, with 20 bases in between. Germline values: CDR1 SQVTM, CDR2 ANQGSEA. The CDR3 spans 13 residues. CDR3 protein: CSVKQGALRKQYF. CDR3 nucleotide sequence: TGCAGCGTAAAACAGGGAGCCCTTAGGAAGCAGTACTTC.

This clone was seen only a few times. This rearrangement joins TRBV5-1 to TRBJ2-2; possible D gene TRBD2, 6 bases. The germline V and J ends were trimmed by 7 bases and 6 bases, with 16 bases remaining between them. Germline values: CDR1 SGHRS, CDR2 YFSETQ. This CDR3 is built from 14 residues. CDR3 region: CASGTTRAAGELFF. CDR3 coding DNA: TGCGCCAGCGGCACGACTAGGGCGGCCGGGGAGCTGTTTTTT.

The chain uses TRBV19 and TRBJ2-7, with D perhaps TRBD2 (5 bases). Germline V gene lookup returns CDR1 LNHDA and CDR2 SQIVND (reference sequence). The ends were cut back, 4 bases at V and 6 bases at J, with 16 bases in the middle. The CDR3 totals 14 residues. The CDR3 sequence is CASSRDQRGGEQYF. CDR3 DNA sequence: TGTGCCAGTAGTAGGGATCAACGGGGTGGCGAGCAGTACTTC.

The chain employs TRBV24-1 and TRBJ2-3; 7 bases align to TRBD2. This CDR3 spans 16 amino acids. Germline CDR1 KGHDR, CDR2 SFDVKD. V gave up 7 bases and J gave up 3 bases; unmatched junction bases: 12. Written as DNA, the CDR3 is TGTGCCACCAGCCTCGATGGGGCCGGGGGGACAGATACGCAGTATTTT. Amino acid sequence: CATSLDGAGGTDTQYF.

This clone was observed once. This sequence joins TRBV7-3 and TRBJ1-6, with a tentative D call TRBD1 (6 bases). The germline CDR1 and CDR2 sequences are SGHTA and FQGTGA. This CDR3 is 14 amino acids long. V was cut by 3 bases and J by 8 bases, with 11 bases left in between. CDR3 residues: CASSLIGGYSPLHF. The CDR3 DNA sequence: TGTGCCAGCAGCTTGATAGGGGGATATTCACCCCTCCACTTT. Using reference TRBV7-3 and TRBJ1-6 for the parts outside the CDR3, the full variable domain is GAGVSQTPSNKVTEKGKYVELRCDPISGHTALYWYRQSLGQGPEFLIYFQGTGAADDSGLPNDRFFAVRPEGSVSTLKIQRTERGDSAVYLCASSLIGGYSPLHFGNGTRLTVT.

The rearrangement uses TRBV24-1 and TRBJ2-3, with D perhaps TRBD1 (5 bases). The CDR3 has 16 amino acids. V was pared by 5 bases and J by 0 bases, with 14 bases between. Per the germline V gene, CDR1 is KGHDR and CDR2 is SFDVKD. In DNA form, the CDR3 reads TGTGCCACCAGTGCCAAAGTCCCAGGGAGCACAGATACGCAGTATTTT. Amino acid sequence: CATSAKVPGSTDTQYF.

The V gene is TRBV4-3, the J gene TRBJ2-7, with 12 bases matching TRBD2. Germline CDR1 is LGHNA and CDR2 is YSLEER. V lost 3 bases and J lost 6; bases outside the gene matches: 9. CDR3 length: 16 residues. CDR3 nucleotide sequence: TGCGCCAGCAGCCAGACCCAGAGACTAGCGGGAGCCGAGCAGTACTTC. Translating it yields CASSQTQRLAGAEQYF.

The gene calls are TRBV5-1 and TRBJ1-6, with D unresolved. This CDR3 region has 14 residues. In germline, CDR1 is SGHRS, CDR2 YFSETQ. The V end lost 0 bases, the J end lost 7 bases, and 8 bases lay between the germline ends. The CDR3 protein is CASSLGGFNSPLHF. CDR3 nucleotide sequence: TGCGCCAGCAGCTTGGGAGGGTTCAATTCACCCCTCCACTTT. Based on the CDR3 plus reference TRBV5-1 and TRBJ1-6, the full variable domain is KAGVTQTPRYLIKTRGQQVTLSCSPISGHRSVSWYQQTPGQGLQFLFEYFSETQRNKGNFPGRFSGRQFSNSRSEMNVSTLELGDSALYLCASSLGGFNSPLHFGNGTRLTVT.

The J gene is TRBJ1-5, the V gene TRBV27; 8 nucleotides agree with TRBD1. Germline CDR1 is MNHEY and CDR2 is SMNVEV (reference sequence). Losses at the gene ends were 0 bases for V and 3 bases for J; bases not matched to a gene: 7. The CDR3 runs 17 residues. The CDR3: CASSLSFPGGFNQPQHF. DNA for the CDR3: TGTGCCAGCAGTTTATCGTTCCCAGGGGGCTTCAATCAGCCCCAGCATTTT.